What follows describes a single TCR beta chain. Antigen specificity is unknown. Autoimmune disease history or systemic immunosuppression barred patients. Germline loops: CDR1 MDHEN, CDR2 SYDVKM. V lost 7 bases and J 2 bases, leaving 15 bases between the germline ends. This CDR3 contains 14 residues. Method: immunoSEQ multiplex PCR; TCRdb's copy keeps in-frame clones and lacks some. Of about 77,000 clones in the sample, roughly 91% were seen once. The sample originates from a study of OX40 agonist ivuxolimab in advanced cancers. About the research overall: Patients were infused with ivuxolimab every 2 weeks at 0.01 to 10 mg/kg. Regarding the study as a whole: Some patients who did not respond also had low normalized T-cell clonal expansion. The study observed clonal expansion of CD4+ and CD8+ blood T cells by week 6 at 0.1 to 3.0 mg/kg.

The V gene is TRBV28, the J gene TRBJ2-7; D is perhaps TRBD1 (5 bases). Here the sequenced sample was CD4+ or CD8+ T cells sorted from blood, taken in a trial of the OX40 agonist ivuxolimab. This receptor was taken from an adult with an advanced solid tumor such as melanoma, head and neck, liver or kidney cancer. Here the CDR3 DNA reads TGTGCCAGCACCTATGAAGGGGTACCCTACGAGCAGTACTTC. Translated: CASTYEGVPYEQYF.